The rows below give T cell receptor beta chains drawn from one sample of a study of response to subunit inactivated influenza vaccine. TCRdb re-analysed the RT-PCR reads in MiXCR, keeping a single row per CDR3 protein. The sample shows roughly 760,000 distinct CDR3 sequences, 21% of them seen only once. The specimen was PBMCs from blood, collected more than 4 days after vaccination. These receptors came from a man in his fifties or sixties who received an inactivated influenza vaccine. The CDR3 runs from the conserved cysteine through the conserved F or W. The order of the fields is clone size, D gene, V gene, J gene, CDR3 protein, CDR3 DNA. The D gene is left open where the match is weak. Clone sizes are given selectively: once, few, many, or a class where the clone is expanded.

clone size: few; D gene: TRBD1; V gene: TRBV6-5; J gene: TRBJ2-5; CDR3 protein: CASSYSSLGQGQETQYF; CDR3 DNA: TGTGCCAGCAGTTACTCATCTTTGGGACAGGGACAAGAGACCCAGTACTTC
clone size: -; D gene: -; V gene: TRBV30; J gene: TRBJ1-1; CDR3 protein: CAWSVGSGNTEAFF; CDR3 DNA: TGTGCCTGGAGCGTAGGTTCGGGGAACACTGAAGCTTTCTTT
clone size: few; D gene: -; V gene: TRBV7-8; J gene: TRBJ1-5; CDR3 protein: CASSVAVPPQPQHF; CDR3 DNA: TGTGCCAGCAGCGTGGCAGTACCCCCGCAGCCCCAGCATTTT
clone size: many; D gene: -; V gene: TRBV12-3/TRBV12-4; J gene: TRBJ2-7; CDR3 protein: CASSPLGPSDEQYF; CDR3 DNA: TGTGCCAGCAGCCCCTTAGGGCCCTCGGACGAGCAGTACTTC
clone size: -; D gene: TRBD1; V gene: TRBV11-2; J gene: TRBJ2-5; CDR3 protein: CASSSRTGGNKTQYF; CDR3 DNA: TGTGCCAGCAGCTCCCGGACAGGGGGGAACAAGACCCAGTACTTC
clone size: once; D gene: -; V gene: TRBV18; J gene: TRBJ2-5; CDR3 protein: CASSGQLLETQYF; CDR3 DNA: TGTGCCAGCTCTGGACAGTTATTAGAGACCCAGTACTTC
clone size: -; D gene: TRBD1; V gene: TRBV20-1; J gene: TRBJ2-6; CDR3 protein: CSARRPGTGLNSGANVLTF; CDR3 DNA: TGCAGTGCTAGACGTCCCGGGACAGGTTTGAACTCTGGGGCCAACGTCCTGACTTTC
clone size: few; D gene: TRBD1; V gene: TRBV20-1; J gene: TRBJ1-2; CDR3 protein: CSANQGQLYGYTF; CDR3 DNA: TGCAGTGCTAATCAGGGACAGCTGTATGGCTACACCTTC
clone size: -; D gene: TRBD1; V gene: TRBV15; J gene: TRBJ2-7; CDR3 protein: CATSRTGYEQYF; CDR3 DNA: TGTGCCACCAGCCGGACAGGCTACGAGCAGTACTTC
clone size: few; D gene: -; V gene: TRBV19; J gene: TRBJ1-1; CDR3 protein: CASSNNEAFF; CDR3 DNA: TGTGCCAGTAGTAACAATGAAGCTTTCTTT
clone size: -; D gene: TRBD1; V gene: TRBV7-2; J gene: TRBJ1-5; CDR3 protein: CASSSGQGRNQPQHF; CDR3 DNA: TGTGCCAGCAGCTCGGGACAGGGAAGAAATCAGCCCCAGCATTTT
clone size: few; D gene: -; V gene: TRBV20-1; J gene: TRBJ2-2; CDR3 protein: CSARETVTGELFF; CDR3 DNA: TGCAGTGCTAGAGAAACCGTCACCGGGGAGCTGTTTTTT
clone size: -; D gene: -; V gene: TRBV3-1; J gene: TRBJ1-1; CDR3 protein: CASSQSGTGNTEAFF; CDR3 DNA: TGTGCCAGCAGCCAATCAGGGACGGGGAACACTGAAGCTTTCTTT
clone size: few; D gene: TRBD2; V gene: TRBV6-4; J gene: TRBJ2-1; CDR3 protein: CASSKEGLAGGKNEQFF; CDR3 DNA: TGTGCCAGCAGTAAAGAGGGACTAGCGGGGGGGAAGAATGAGCAGTTCTTC
clone size: -; D gene: TRBD2; V gene: TRBV12-3/TRBV12-4; J gene: TRBJ2-1; CDR3 protein: CATPRGTSGVNEQFF; CDR3 DNA: TGTGCCACCCCTCGGGGGACTAGCGGGGTCAATGAGCAGTTCTTC
clone size: few; D gene: TRBD2; V gene: TRBV5-1; J gene: TRBJ2-7; CDR3 protein: CASSRDGLADEQYF; CDR3 DNA: TGCGCCAGCAGCAGAGACGGACTAGCTGACGAGCAGTACTTC
clone size: -; D gene: TRBD1; V gene: TRBV12-3/TRBV12-4; J gene: TRBJ1-5; CDR3 protein: CASSHGTGVYQPQHF; CDR3 DNA: TGTGCCAGCAGTCACGGGACAGGAGTTTATCAGCCCCAGCATTTT
clone size: -; D gene: TRBD2; V gene: TRBV15; J gene: TRBJ2-7; CDR3 protein: CATTLSGSSDEQYF; CDR3 DNA: TGTGCCACCACTCTAAGCGGGAGCTCCGACGAGCAGTACTTC
clone size: -; D gene: -; V gene: TRBV20-1; J gene: TRBJ2-6; CDR3 protein: CSARGPTGSGANVLTF; CDR3 DNA: TGCAGTGCTAGAGGCCCGACAGGCTCTGGGGCCAACGTCCTGACTTTC
clone size: -; D gene: -; V gene: TRBV20-1; J gene: TRBJ2-7; CDR3 protein: CSARVQGPYEQYF; CDR3 DNA: TGCAGTGCTAGAGTACAGGGTCCCTACGAGCAGTACTTC
clone size: -; D gene: -; V gene: TRBV19; J gene: TRBJ1-5; CDR3 protein: CASSNTDSNQPQHF; CDR3 DNA: TGTGCCAGTAGTAACACAGATAGCAATCAGCCCCAGCATTTT
clone size: few; D gene: -; V gene: TRBV20-1; J gene: TRBJ1-2; CDR3 protein: CSATAEGSYGYTF; CDR3 DNA: TGCAGTGCTACCGCTGAGGGTTCCTATGGCTACACCTTC
clone size: -; D gene: TRBD2; V gene: TRBV29-1; J gene: TRBJ2-1; CDR3 protein: CSVPDLAGVYNEQFF; CDR3 DNA: TGCAGCGTCCCAGATCTAGCGGGAGTTTACAATGAGCAGTTCTTC
clone size: -; D gene: -; V gene: TRBV28; J gene: TRBJ2-7; CDR3 protein: CASRKVGGYEQYF; CDR3 DNA: TGTGCCAGCAGAAAGGTAGGGGGCTACGAGCAGTACTTC
clone size: -; D gene: -; V gene: TRBV20-1; J gene: TRBJ1-5; CDR3 protein: CSARMGAGNQPQHF; CDR3 DNA: TGCAGTGCTAGAATGGGGGCTGGTAATCAGCCCCAGCATTTT
clone size: -; D gene: -; V gene: TRBV6-2/TRBV6-3; J gene: TRBJ1-1; CDR3 protein: CASSYSRMNTEAFF; CDR3 DNA: TGTGCCAGCAGTTACAGCAGAATGAACACTGAAGCTTTCTTT
clone size: -; D gene: TRBD2; V gene: TRBV20-1; J gene: TRBJ2-7; CDR3 protein: CSTRDPTSGFSEQYF; CDR3 DNA: TGCAGTACTAGAGATCCCACTAGCGGGTTTTCCGAGCAGTACTTC
clone size: -; D gene: TRBD1; V gene: TRBV19; J gene: TRBJ2-7; CDR3 protein: CASSIQGALNEQYF; CDR3 DNA: TGTGCCAGTAGTATCCAGGGGGCGCTCAACGAGCAGTACTTC
clone size: few; D gene: -; V gene: TRBV7-2; J gene: TRBJ1-5; CDR3 protein: CASSLVFRVGNQPQHF; CDR3 DNA: TGTGCCAGCAGCTTAGTGTTTAGGGTTGGGAATCAGCCCCAGCATTTT
clone size: -; D gene: TRBD1; V gene: TRBV20-1; J gene: TRBJ2-5; CDR3 protein: CSARVSGQVSREWHF; CDR3 DNA: TGCAGTGCTAGAGTATCCGGACAGGTATCAAGAGAGTGGCACTTC
clone size: few; D gene: -; V gene: TRBV3-1; J gene: TRBJ2-5; CDR3 protein: CASSQAGTSTQYF; CDR3 DNA: TGTGCCAGCAGCCAGGCCGGGACATCCACCCAGTACTTC
clone size: few; D gene: -; V gene: TRBV20-1; J gene: TRBJ1-2; CDR3 protein: CSARDAQREGNYGYTF; CDR3 DNA: TGCAGTGCTAGAGATGCCCAAAGGGAGGGTAACTATGGCTACACCTTC
clone size: few; D gene: TRBD2; V gene: TRBV5-6; J gene: TRBJ2-2; CDR3 protein: CASAQGGPGELFF; CDR3 DNA: TGTGCCAGCGCCCAGGGAGGGCCCGGGGAGCTGTTTTTT
clone size: -; D gene: -; V gene: TRBV6-1; J gene: TRBJ2-1; CDR3 protein: CASSEQLFSYNEQFF; CDR3 DNA: TGTGCCAGCAGTGAACAATTGTTCTCCTACAATGAGCAGTTCTTC
clone size: -; D gene: -; V gene: TRBV5-1; J gene: TRBJ1-1; CDR3 protein: CASSAGRQRWNTEAFF; CDR3 DNA: TGCGCCAGCAGCGCGGGACGTCAGAGATGGAACACTGAAGCTTTCTTT
clone size: -; D gene: TRBD2; V gene: TRBV6-5; J gene: TRBJ2-7; CDR3 protein: CASSLLTDSGGLSYEQYF; CDR3 DNA: TGTGCCAGCAGTCTACTCACGGACAGCGGGGGGCTCTCCTACGAGCAGTACTTC
clone size: -; D gene: TRBD2; V gene: TRBV29-1; J gene: TRBJ2-7; CDR3 protein: CSVEWLAGESYEQYF; CDR3 DNA: TGCAGCGTTGAGTGGCTAGCGGGGGAATCCTACGAGCAGTACTTC
clone size: few; D gene: TRBD1; V gene: TRBV5-8; J gene: TRBJ1-5; CDR3 protein: CASSLVQGARNQPQHF; CDR3 DNA: TGTGCCAGCAGCTTGGTACAGGGGGCTCGGAATCAGCCCCAGCATTTT
clone size: few; D gene: -; V gene: TRBV20-1; J gene: TRBJ2-5; CDR3 protein: CSALTRGTYQETQYF; CDR3 DNA: TGCAGTGCTCTTACCAGGGGCACGTACCAAGAGACCCAGTACTTC
clone size: -; D gene: TRBD2; V gene: TRBV7-2; J gene: TRBJ2-1; CDR3 protein: CASSLAMIGRGDEQFF; CDR3 DNA: TGTGCCAGCAGCTTAGCGATGATCGGGAGGGGTGATGAGCAGTTCTTC
clone size: -; D gene: TRBD1; V gene: TRBV7-2; J gene: TRBJ1-1; CDR3 protein: CASSLDRGTAFF; CDR3 DNA: TGTGCCAGCAGCTTGGACAGGGGGACGGCTTTCTTT
clone size: -; D gene: -; V gene: TRBV12-3/TRBV12-4; J gene: TRBJ2-1; CDR3 protein: CASSASPGSYNEQFF; CDR3 DNA: TGTGCCAGCAGTGCGTCACCTGGCTCCTACAATGAGCAGTTCTTC